This T cell receptor beta chain was recorded in a study of T cell repertoires in cytomegalovirus infection. As for the study in general: CMV infection plus the matching HLA type was flagged by public TCR beta signatures. Study-wide results and caveats: Clonotype analysis showed dominance of the ex vivo response by HLA-C-restricted CMV-specific TCR beta clonotypes.

TCRdb used MiXCR to reprocess the reads, holding one entry per CDR3 protein. The table lists approximately 320,000 distinct CDR3 sequences, around a tenth of them singletons. The germline V gene has CDR1 ENHRY and CDR2 SYGVKD. V was cut by 4 bases and J by 2 bases, with 6 bases left in between. The CDR3 consists of 13 residues. This clonotype was seen at least ten times. Its antigen is currently unknown. The chain is built from TRBV10-3 and TRBJ1-3; TRBD1 might be the D (5 bases). Material for sequencing was PBMCs. This receptor was identified in a human donor in good health (CMV status not recorded). Some clones in this sample may be carry-over from other donors' samples. CDR3 amino acids: CAISGQPGNTIYF. DNA for the CDR3: TGTGCCATCAGTGGACAGCCTGGAAACACCATATATTTT.